Shown below are 8 T cell receptor beta chains from a single sample sequenced in a study of blood T cell repertoires in COVID-19 (dated by TCRdb to the early 2020s). To prepare the library, the immunoSEQ multiplex PCR assay was applied. What TCRdb holds here is the immuneACCESS table cut down to in-frame rearrangements. Part of the clones is not present; checked against another copy, under half of the missing clones reflect an unresolved V gene, and the others are unexplained. The sample data list roughly 240,000 clones, and almost 85% of these were observed just once. Over 7.5% of the sample belongs to the ten largest clones. Sequencing was done on a sample of PBMCs or T cells enriched from blood (not recorded which). The receptors here all came from a woman aged 50 to 60 with acute COVID-19.

The chain recombines TRBV29-1 with TRBJ2-2; 11 positions match TRBD2. Germline values: CDR1 SQVTM, CDR2 ANQGSEA. This CDR3 is 13 amino acids long. With 7 bases clipped from V and 4 bases from J, the junction kept 2 bases outside the gene matches. The CDR3 spells CSAGTSGTGELFF. CDR3 sequence (DNA): TGCAGCGCCGGGACTAGCGGCACCGGGGAGCTGTTTTTT.

This clone was counted only a few times. The rearrangement joins TRBV27 to TRBJ1-1; tentatively, D is TRBD1 (5 bases). CDR3 length: 13 amino acids. The germline V gene encodes CDR1 MNHEY and CDR2 SMNVEV (reference sequence). V shed 6 bases and J shed 0 bases, with 8 bases lying between them. CDR3: CASSLTVNTEAFF. The DNA for the CDR3 is TGTGCCAGCAGCCTGACAGTGAACACTGAAGCTTTCTTT.

With respect to this clone: Other DNA sequences of this sample code for an identical CDR3. The rearrangement joins TRBV27 to TRBJ2-2; tentatively, D is TRBD1 (6 bases). Germline V gene lookup returns CDR1 MNHEY and CDR2 SMNVEV (reference sequence). The CDR3 covers 15 residues. V was cut by 6 bases and J by 3 bases, with 14 bases left in between. CDR3 in amino acids: CASSLRGRDTGELFF. The CDR3 DNA follows: TGTGCCAGCAGCCTAAGGGGGAGAGACACCGGGGAGCTGTTTTTT.

The CDR3, as DNA: TGTGCCAGCAGCCCTCCAGGGCTAGGGGGCTACACCTTC. Its protein product is CASSPPGLGGYTF. The chain uses TRBV9 and TRBJ1-2; weak D call: TRBD1 (5 bases). This CDR3 is built from 13 residues. V was cut by 4 bases and J by 8 bases, with 15 bases left in between. Germline V lookup: CDR1 SGDLS, CDR2 YYNGEE.

This clone was counted once. The chain carries TRBV14 and TRBJ2-7; weak D call: TRBD2 (6 bases). The CDR3 contains 15 residues. CDR1 and CDR2 (germline): SGHDN, FVKESK. V was trimmed by 4 bases and J by 0 bases, leaving 13 bases between them. The CDR3, as DNA: TGTGCCAGCAGCCCCATTAGGACTACCTCCTACGAGCAGTACTTC. Amino acid sequence: CASSPIRTTSYEQYF. Based on the CDR3 plus reference TRBV14 and TRBJ2-7, the full variable domain is EAGVTQFPSHSVIEKGQTVTLRCDPISGHDNLYWYRRVMGKEIKFLLHFVKESKQDESGMPNNRFLAERTGGTYSTLKVQPAELEDSGVYFCASSPIRTTSYEQYFGPGTRLTVT.

J is TRBJ1-2 and V is TRBV12-3 or TRBV12-4, with a tentative D call TRBD1 (6 bases). Trimming removed 4 bases from V and 7 bases from J, with 7 bases in between. CDR3 size: 11 residues. CDR3 sequence (DNA): TGTGCCAGCAGTTCAGGGGTTGGCTACACCTTC. It yields the protein CASSSGVGYTF.

This chain joins TRBV3-1 (or the pseudogene TRBV3-2) and TRBJ2-1; weak D call: TRBD1 (5 bases). V gave up 4 bases and J gave up 8 bases, with 15 bases separating them. In germline, CDR1 is LGHDT, CDR2 YNNKEL (reference sequence). The CDR3 runs to 14 residues. CDR3 loop: CASSRQTLRYEQFF. The CDR3 region has the DNA TGTGCCAGCAGCCGACAGACGCTAAGGTATGAGCAGTTCTTC.

The V and J genes are TRBV27 and TRBJ1-4; 8 nucleotides line up with TRBD1. The V gene end was trimmed by 5 bases and the J gene end by 4 bases; junction bases not matched to a gene: 12. Germline CDR1 MNHEY, CDR2 SMNVEV (reference sequence). The CDR3 runs to 17 residues. CDR3 nucleotides: TGTGCCAGCAGTCCACTTACTGGGACAGGCCTTAATGAAAAACTGTTTTTT. It translates to CASSPLTGTGLNEKLFF.